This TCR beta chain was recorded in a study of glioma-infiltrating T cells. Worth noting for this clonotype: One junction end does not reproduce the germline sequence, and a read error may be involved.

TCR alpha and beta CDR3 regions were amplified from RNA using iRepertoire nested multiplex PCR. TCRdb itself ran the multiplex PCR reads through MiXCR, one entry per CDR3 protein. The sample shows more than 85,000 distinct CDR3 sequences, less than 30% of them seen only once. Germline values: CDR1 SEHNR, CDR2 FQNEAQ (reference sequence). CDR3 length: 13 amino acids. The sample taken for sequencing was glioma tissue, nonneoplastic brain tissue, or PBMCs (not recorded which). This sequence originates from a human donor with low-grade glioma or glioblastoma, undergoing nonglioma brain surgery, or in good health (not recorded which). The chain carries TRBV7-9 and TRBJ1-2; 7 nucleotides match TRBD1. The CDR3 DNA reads TGTGCCAGCAGCTCCACAGGGGCAGAGGGCTACAAATTC. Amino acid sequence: CASSSTGAEGYKF. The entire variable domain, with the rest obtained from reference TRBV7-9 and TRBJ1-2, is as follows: DTGVSQNPRHKITKRGQNVTFRCDPISEHNRLYWYRQTLGQGPEFLTYFQNEAQLEKSRLLSDRFSAERPKGSFSTLEIQRTEQGDSAMYLCASSSTGAEGYKFGSGTRLTVV.